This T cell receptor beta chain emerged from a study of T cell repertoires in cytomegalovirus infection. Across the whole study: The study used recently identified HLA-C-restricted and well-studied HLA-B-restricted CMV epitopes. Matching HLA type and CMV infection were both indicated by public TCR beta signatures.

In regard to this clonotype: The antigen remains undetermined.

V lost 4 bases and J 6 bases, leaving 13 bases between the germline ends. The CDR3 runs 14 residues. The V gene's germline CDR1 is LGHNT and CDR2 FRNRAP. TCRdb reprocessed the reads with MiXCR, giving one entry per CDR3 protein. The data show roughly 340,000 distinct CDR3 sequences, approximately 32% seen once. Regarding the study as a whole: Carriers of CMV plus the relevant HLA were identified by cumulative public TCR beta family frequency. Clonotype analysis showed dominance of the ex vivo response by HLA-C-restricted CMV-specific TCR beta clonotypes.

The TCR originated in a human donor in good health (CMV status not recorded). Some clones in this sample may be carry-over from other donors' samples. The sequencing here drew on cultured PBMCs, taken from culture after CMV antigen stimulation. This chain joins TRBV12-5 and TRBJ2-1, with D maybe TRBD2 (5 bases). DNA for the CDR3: TGTGCTAGTGGTTCCCGGGGAGTAGTCAATGAGCAGTTCTTC. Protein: CASGSRGVVNEQFF.